This record looks at one T cell receptor (beta chain) sequence and its context. No antigen is known for it. Individual cDNA molecules received unique molecular identifiers in the library. TCRdb independently ran MiXCR on the RACE reads; one entry per CDR3 protein. The data show tens of thousands of distinct CDR3 sequences, 9.4% seen once. These data come from a study of human T cells and chemical hapten exposure. Study observations and caveats: Large CDR3 similarity clusters arose significantly more often from expanded TCRs than from controls.

As for time point: pre-sensitization, week 0. Treatment noted: therapeutic diphenylcyclopropenone sensitization with weekly scalp DPC. Losses at the gene ends were 7 bases for V and 6 bases for J; bases not matched to a gene: 6. CDR3 size: 13 residues. Germline V lookup: CDR1 SGHNT, CDR2 YYREEE (reference sequence). This material consisted of whole blood, taken in connection with sensitization to the hapten diphenylcyclopropenone (DPC). This receptor was identified in a woman in her thirties or forties with alopecia areata. Some clones in this sample may be carry-over from other donors' samples. V gene TRBV5-4 combines with J gene TRBJ2-1; 8 nucleotides align to TRBD1. The CDR3 nucleotides are TGTGCCAGCTCTCCGGACAGGGTCAATGAGCAGTTCTTC. Translated, it gives CASSPDRVNEQFF.